Listed below are T cell receptor beta chains from one sample, sequenced in a study of T-cell reconstitution after alpha-beta-depleted transplantation in children. TCRdb called the PCR reads again in MiXCR, with one record for every CDR3 protein. The data show more than 60,000 distinct CDR3 sequences, 6% to 8% seen once. The material was PBMCs from the stem cell graft donor, obtained from the stem cell graft. These receptors were collected from a human donor who donated a stem cell graft to a child with acute lymphoblastic leukemia. CDR3s include the opening cysteine and the closing phenylalanine or tryptophan. The D gene is left open where the match is weak. Some rows have no size entry. The others give once, few or many, or a class for an expanded clone.

V gene,D gene,clone size,J gene,CDR3 protein,CDR3 DNA
TRBV4-1,TRBD1,many,TRBJ1-4,CASSLTGTGAEKLFF,TGCGCCAGCAGCCTTACCGGGACAGGGGCAGAAAAACTGTTTTTT
TRBV15,.,.,TRBJ2-5,CATSRGQEIQETQYF,TGTGCCACCAGCAGAGGGCAGGAGATCCAAGAGACCCAGTACTTC
TRBV7-2,.,many,TRBJ2-1,CASSSSHSASYNEQFF,TGTGCCAGCAGCTCGAGCCACAGTGCCTCCTACAATGAGCAGTTCTTC
TRBV7-2,.,.,TRBJ2-1,CASSPLVSEREQFF,TGTGCCAGCAGCCCTTTAGTGAGTGAGCGCGAGCAGTTCTTC
TRBV5-4,TRBD1,.,TRBJ2-1,CASSSDRAEQFF,TGTGCCAGCAGCTCCGACAGGGCCGAGCAGTTCTTC
TRBV12-3/TRBV12-4,.,few,TRBJ1-6,CASSLLTADNSPLHF,TGTGCCAGCAGTCTCTTGACAGCCGATAATTCACCCCTCCACTTT
TRBV7-9,TRBD2,many,TRBJ2-7,CASSSGTSGGNEQYF,TGTGCCAGCAGCTCTGGGACTAGCGGAGGCAACGAGCAGTACTTC
TRBV20-1,.,many,TRBJ2-1,CSASRSGDEQFF,TGCAGTGCTAGTCGGTCCGGTGATGAGCAGTTCTTC
TRBV7-8,TRBD2,many,TRBJ2-1,CASSATSGKGEQFF,TGTGCCAGCAGCGCTACTAGCGGCAAGGGTGAGCAGTTCTTC
TRBV7-9,.,few,TRBJ1-1,CASSPPGVGAEAFF,TGTGCCAGCAGCCCTCCGGGGGTGGGAGCCGAAGCTTTCTTT
TRBV7-2,.,few,TRBJ1-5,CASSLVGSNQPQHF,TGTGCCAGCAGCTTAGTGGGTAGCAATCAGCCCCAGCATTTT
TRBV19,TRBD1,few,TRBJ1-5,CASSLWDSGNQPQHF,TGTGCCAGTAGTCTATGGGACAGTGGCAATCAGCCCCAGCATTTT
TRBV4-2,TRBD2,many,TRBJ2-3,CASSQGAGLTDTQYF,TGTGCCAGCAGCCAAGGAGCGGGGCTTACAGATACGCAGTATTTT
TRBV2,.,many,TRBJ1-2,CASSDVREYNYGYTF,TGTGCCAGCAGCGACGTCCGCGAATATAACTATGGCTACACCTTC
TRBV2,TRBD1,many,TRBJ2-3,CALQGDFHSTDTQYF,TGTGCCCTCCAGGGGGATTTTCATAGCACAGATACGCAGTATTTT
TRBV5-5,TRBD1,few,TRBJ1-5,CASSSLQGTHQPQHF,TGTGCCAGCAGCTCGTTACAGGGGACTCATCAGCCCCAGCATTTT
TRBV5-1,TRBD2,many,TRBJ2-1,CASSSEVGLAGAEQFF,TGCGCCAGCAGCTCCGAGGTGGGACTAGCGGGAGCCGAGCAGTTCTTC
TRBV7-9,.,.,TRBJ2-2,CASSPKKSSDNTGELFF,TGTGCCAGCAGCCCGAAAAAATCTAGCGACAACACCGGGGAGCTGTTTTTT
TRBV20-1,.,many,TRBJ1-5,CSARTYSNQPQHF,TGCAGTGCTAGAACCTATAGCAATCAGCCCCAGCATTTT
TRBV6-2/TRBV6-3,.,few,TRBJ1-6,CASSYRDNSPLHF,TGTGCCAGCAGTTACCGGGATAATTCACCCCTCCACTTT
TRBV4-2,TRBD2,many,TRBJ2-3,CASSPYLAVSTDTQYF,TGTGCCAGCAGCCCGTACCTAGCGGTTAGCACAGATACGCAGTATTTT
TRBV12-3/TRBV12-4,.,many,TRBJ1-1,CASRMLTEAFF,TGTGCCAGCAGGATGCTCACTGAAGCTTTCTTT
TRBV4-3,.,many,TRBJ2-7,CASSHPAYEQYF,TGCGCCAGCAGCCACCCAGCCTACGAGCAGTACTTC
TRBV3-1,.,.,TRBJ1-2,CASSQDFYYGYTF,TGTGCCAGCAGCCAAGACTTTTACTATGGCTACACCTTC
TRBV7-2,.,.,TRBJ1-6,CASSVTGEMSSPLHF,TGTGCCAGCAGCGTCACGGGGGAGATGAGCTCACCCCTCCACTTT
TRBV6-5,TRBD2,.,TRBJ2-1,CASSYSGLAGFYNEQFF,TGTGCCAGCAGTTACTCAGGGCTAGCGGGATTCTACAATGAGCAGTTCTTC
TRBV27,TRBD1,many,TRBJ1-2,CASSLSPAGGKDGYTF,TGTGCCAGCAGTTTATCCCCAGCAGGGGGCAAGGATGGCTACACCTTC
TRBV29-1,.,many,TRBJ1-1,CSVGGQDTEAFF,TGCAGCGTTGGGGGACAAGACACTGAAGCTTTCTTT
TRBV27,.,many,TRBJ2-1,CASSSILRNNEQFF,TGTGCCAGCAGTTCCATACTACGGAACAATGAGCAGTTCTTC
TRBV29-1,.,many,TRBJ1-2,CSVEDATDYGYTF,TGCAGCGTTGAAGACGCCACGGACTATGGCTACACCTTC
TRBV20-1,TRBD2,.,TRBJ2-3,CGALSGRETITDTQYF,TGCGGTGCACTTAGCGGGAGGGAAACGATCACAGATACCCAGTATTTT
TRBV27,TRBD2,many,TRBJ2-3,CASSSGGSTDTQYF,TGTGCCAGCTCTAGCGGGGGAAGCACAGATACGCAGTATTTT
TRBV12-3/TRBV12-4,.,many,TRBJ2-7,CASSLGWGSGNYEQYF,TGTGCCAGCAGTTTGGGGTGGGGGTCGGGGAACTACGAGCAGTACTTC
TRBV24-1,TRBD1,few,TRBJ2-1,CATSDLNADRGYNEQFF,TGTGCCACCAGTGATTTAAACGCCGACAGGGGCTACAATGAGCAGTTCTTC
TRBV24-1,.,many,TRBJ1-5,CATRSQGMHDSNQPQHF,TGTGCCACCAGGTCCCAGGGGATGCACGATAGCAATCAGCCCCAGCATTTT
TRBV29-1,.,many,TRBJ2-7,CSVARGDEQYF,TGCAGCGTTGCGAGAGGGGATGAGCAGTACTTC
TRBV15,.,many,TRBJ2-2,CATSSGSRELFF,TGTGCCACCAGCAGTGGAAGTAGGGAGCTGTTTTTT
TRBV7-9,.,many,TRBJ1-5,CASSYLRRNYSNQPQHF,TGTGCCAGCAGCTATTTGAGAAGAAACTATAGCAATCAGCCCCAGCATTTT
TRBV7-9,.,many,TRBJ1-2,CASSPPGSPYGYTF,TGTGCCAGCAGCCCTCCGGGCTCGCCCTATGGCTACACCTTC
TRBV12-3/TRBV12-4,.,few,TRBJ2-7,CASSLLGAYEQYF,TGTGCCAGCAGTTTACTGGGGGCGTACGAGCAGTACTTC
TRBV20-1,TRBD1,many,TRBJ2-7,CSAYSGTGGLGFSYEQYF,TGCAGTGCTTACTCCGGGACAGGGGGCCTTGGCTTCTCCTACGAGCAGTACTTC
TRBV27,TRBD2,many,TRBJ2-3,CASSSRLAGGTDTQYF,TGTGCCAGCAGTTCCCGACTAGCGGGAGGGACAGATACGCAGTATTTT
TRBV6-5,.,many,TRBJ2-3,CASSYQARVGDTQYF,TGTGCCAGCAGTTATCAAGCCAGGGTGGGGGATACGCAGTATTTT
TRBV27,.,many,TRBJ2-3,CASSWWGGATDTQYF,TGTGCCAGCAGTTGGTGGGGGGGGGCCACAGATACGCAGTATTTT
TRBV7-8,TRBD1,.,TRBJ1-5,CASSLGQQPQHF,TGTGCCAGCAGCTTGGGACAGCAGCCCCAGCATTTT